Following are 15 T cell receptor beta chains from one sample sequenced in a study of response to subunit inactivated influenza vaccine. TCRdb fed the RT-PCR reads into MiXCR, producing one record per CDR3 protein. This sample has about 800,000 distinct CDR3 sequences; 21% occur once, and the top ten carry 10%. The sample consisted of PBMCs from blood, taken about 5 days after vaccination. Receptors originate from a man between 50 and 59 years old who received an inactivated influenza vaccine.

This clonotype was observed a few times. This chain uses TRBV7-8 with TRBJ1-1, with 7 nucleotides matching TRBD1. J gave up 12 bases and V 5 bases, and 12 bases lay outside the gene matches. This CDR3 comprises 13 residues. Germline V gene data show CDR1 as SGHVS and CDR2 as FQNEAQ. The CDR3 nucleotides are TGTGCCAGCAGCGTGAGCGGACAGGTTGGAACTTTCTTT. It specifies CASSVSGQVGTFF.

This clonotype occurred a few times. The chain links TRBV28 to TRBJ2-1, with a weak D call TRBD2 (5 bases). CDR1 is MDHEN and CDR2 is SYDVKM in the germline V gene. The CDR3 sequence is 16 residues long. V was pared by 5 bases and J by 0 bases, with 14 bases between. Written as DNA, the CDR3 is TGTGCCAGCAGTCCTCGGGGAGCGAGCTCCTACAATGAGCAGTTCTTC. Translation gives CASSPRGASSYNEQFF.

In its sample, this clonotype was seen a few times. The gene calls are TRBV6-2 or TRBV6-3 and TRBJ2-3; 7 nucleotides align to TRBD1. J lost 2 bases, V lost 6 bases, and 8 bases had no gene match. The CDR3 consists of 15 residues. Germline V CDR1 and CDR2: MNHEY, SVGEGT. As DNA, the CDR3 is TGTGCCAGCAGCCCGACAGGGCTAAACACAGATACGCAGTATTTT. Amino acids: CASSPTGLNTDTQYF.

A word on this clonotype: A single base separates this from a much larger clone, so it may be a read error. The chain recombines TRBV3-1 with TRBJ2-7; TRBD2 matches 10 bases. The CDR3 is 15 residues long. The junction had 7 bases not matched to a gene; V was cut back by 6 bases and J by 2 bases. The germline V gene has CDR1 LGHDT and CDR2 YNNKEL (reference sequence). As DNA, the CDR3 is TGTGCCAGCAGACTCGCTAGCGGGAGTACCTACGAGCAGTACTTC. Encoded protein: CASRLASGSTYEQYF.

This chain uses TRBV6-2 or TRBV6-3 with TRBJ2-3, with D tentatively TRBD1 (8 bases). CDR1 is MNHEY and CDR2 is SVGEGT in the germline V gene. V shed 2 bases and J shed 5 bases, with 14 bases lying between them. The CDR3 has 15 amino acids. CDR3: CASSYNNRGGDTQYF. As DNA, the CDR3 is TGTGCCAGCAGTTACAACAACAGGGGGGGAGATACGCAGTATTTT.

This clonotype was detected only a few times. V and J are TRBV29-1 and TRBJ1-5; D unclear. Germline CDR1 SQVTM, CDR2 ANQGSEA. V was clipped by 4 bases and J by 0 bases, with 10 bases between them. CDR3 size: 14 residues. In DNA, the CDR3 is TGCAGCGTTGCCGTCGCAGGTAGCAATCAGCCCCAGCATTTT. Amino acids: CSVAVAGSNQPQHF.

This clonotype was observed a few times. The chain joins TRBV27 to TRBJ2-7, with a tentative D call TRBD2 (5 bases). In germline, CDR1 is MNHEY, CDR2 SMNVEV (reference sequence). This CDR3 has 15 residues. V dropped 0 bases and J dropped 0 bases, with 9 bases sitting between them. CDR3 region: CASSLSGSYSYEQYF. The CDR3 nucleotides are TGTGCCAGCAGTTTATCGGGGAGTTACTCCTACGAGCAGTACTTC.

This clonotype was seen many times. V and J are TRBV12-3 or TRBV12-4 and TRBJ2-1; tentatively, D is TRBD1 (6 bases). V was shortened by 4 bases and J by 0 bases, with 10 bases between the two germline ends. This CDR3 contains 15 residues. The CDR3 loop reads CASSSGQNSYNEQFF. In DNA form, the CDR3 reads TGTGCCAGCAGTTCGGGACAAAACTCCTACAATGAGCAGTTCTTC.

The sample holds one count of this clonotype. The CDR3 coding sequence is TGTGCCAGCAGTTTTTCCTCCTTTCTAGCGGGAACAGATACGCAGTATTTT. Its protein is CASSFSSFLAGTDTQYF. The chain employs TRBV27 and TRBJ2-3, with 9 bases aligning to TRBD2. Trimming took 3 bases from V and 3 from J; bases not matched to a gene: 10. The CDR3 covers 17 residues. Germline values: CDR1 MNHEY, CDR2 SMNVEV (reference sequence).

This clonotype was detected only a few times. This chain uses TRBV20-1 with TRBJ1-5; a possible D gene is TRBD1 (5 bases). The CDR3 consists of 15 residues. CDR1 is DFQATT, CDR2 SNEGSKA, per germline (reference sequence). V lost 1 base and J lost 2, with 12 bases in between. The CDR3 bases are TGCAGTGCTAGAGCTTTGGGGCAAGGCAATCAGCCCCAGCATTTT. This encodes CSARALGQGNQPQHF.

This chain uses TRBV29-1 with TRBJ2-3; 7 nucleotides align to TRBD1. The ends lost 6 bases at V and 0 bases at J; junction bases unmatched: 6. Germline V CDR1 and CDR2: SQVTM, ANQGSEA. This CDR3 region has 14 residues. CDR3 loop: CSVAGTDSTDTQYF. The DNA of the CDR3 is TGCAGCGTCGCTGGGACAGATAGCACAGATACGCAGTATTTT.

The CDR3 DNA sequence: TGTGCCACCAGCAAAGGGACAGGGGTGAGCCCTGGAAACACCATATATTTT. Translated, it gives CATSKGTGVSPGNTIYF. V usage is TRBV15 and J usage is TRBJ1-3; 10 bases are a match to TRBD1. V dropped 4 bases and J dropped 2; count of bases not matched to a gene: 8. Germline loops: CDR1 LNHNV, CDR2 YYDKDF (reference sequence). This CDR3 is built from 17 residues.

This clonotype was recorded a few times. V is TRBV10-3 and J is TRBJ2-5, with TRBD2 matching 8 bases. This CDR3 is 13 amino acids long. The J segment lost 4 bases and the V segment lost 10 bases, leaving 8 bases of the junction unmatched. CDR1 is ENHRY, CDR2 SYGVKD, per germline. The CDR3 region is CATGLAGRETQYF. The CDR3 DNA reads TGTGCCACTGGACTAGCAGGGCGAGAGACCCAGTACTTC.

V usage is TRBV29-1 and J usage is TRBJ2-3; the D gene is possibly TRBD2 (6 bases). The V gene's germline CDR1 is SQVTM and CDR2 ANQGSEA. With 4 bases removed from V and 0 bases from J, the gap between germline ends came to 11 bases. The CDR3 is 14 residues long. This CDR3 reads CSVVSGRSTDTQYF. The CDR3 DNA reads as TGCAGCGTTGTGAGTGGGAGGAGCACAGATACGCAGTATTTT.

This clonotype appeared a few times. The chain combines TRBV18 with TRBJ2-1, with 8 nucleotides matching TRBD2. V gave up 1 base and J gave up 8 bases; unmatched junction bases: 4. The length of the CDR3 is 14 residues. Per the germline V gene, CDR1 is KGHSH and CDR2 is LQKENI. The CDR3 protein is CASSPRGGRYEQFF. The DNA for the CDR3 is TGTGCCAGCTCACCACGAGGCGGGAGGTATGAGCAGTTCTTC.